The 15 T cell receptor beta chains given below trace back to one sample, sequenced in a study of blood T cell repertoires in COVID-19. Assay used: immunoSEQ multiplex PCR; TCRdb lists only in-frame clones, some missing. The repertoire holds about 53,000 clones, 80% to 90% seen once, with around 2.7% in the top ten. The sequenced sample consisted of peripheral blood. The origin of the receptors is a man of 80 years or more with acute or convalescent COVID-19.

This sequence joins TRBV5-1 and TRBJ1-1, with 8 bases fitting TRBD1. Trimming removed 1 base from V and 0 bases from J; junction bases left unmatched: 11. The CDR3 sequence is 18 residues long. Germline assignment: CDR1 SGHRS and CDR2 YFSETQ. The CDR3 reads CASSLLTSRTGMNTEAFF. CDR3 sequence (DNA): TGCGCCAGCAGCTTGTTGACGTCCCGGACAGGGATGAACACTGAAGCTTTCTTT. Based on the CDR3 plus reference TRBV5-1 and TRBJ1-1, the full variable domain is KAGVTQTPRYLIKTRGQQVTLSCSPISGHRSVSWYQQTPGQGLQFLFEYFSETQRNKGNFPGRFSGRQFSNSRSEMNVSTLELGDSALYLCASSLLTSRTGMNTEAFFGQGTRLTVV.

The chain uses TRBV12-3 or TRBV12-4 and TRBJ1-5; D is undetermined. V lost 2 bases, J lost 6 bases, and 5 bases lay in between. The CDR3 runs to 12 residues. The CDR3 protein is CASSLHGQPQHF. The CDR3 DNA follows: TGTGCCAGCAGTTTACACGGTCAGCCCCAGCATTTT.

The rearrangement uses TRBV10-1 and TRBJ2-2; 7 bases align to TRBD2. The CDR3 is made up of 16 amino acids. Germline values: CDR1 WNHNN, CDR2 SYGVQD (reference sequence). V lost 4 bases, J lost 1 base, and 6 bases stayed unmatched. CDR3 sequence reads: CASSGEGALNTGELFF. CDR3 bases: TGCGCCAGCAGTGGGGAGGGTGCCTTGAACACCGGGGAGCTGTTTTTT.

This clone occurred once. The genes are TRBV25-1 and TRBJ2-3, with TRBD1 as a possible D gene (8 bases). The CDR3 has 15 residues. V was trimmed by 2 bases and J by 6 bases, leaving 15 bases between them. CDR1 and CDR2 (germline): MGHDK, SYGVNS. As DNA, the CDR3 is TGTGCCAGCAGTGAACAGAACAGGGGGGGGGATACGCAGTATTTT. The encoded protein is CASSEQNRGGDTQYF.

J is TRBJ1-1 and V is TRBV30, with a tentative D call TRBD1 (5 bases). Germline CDR1 reads GTSNPN; CDR2 reads SVGIG (reference sequence). The CDR3 loop spans 12 amino acids. V was pared by 3 bases and J by 1 base, with 6 bases between. In DNA, the CDR3 is TGTGCCTGGAGGACAGCGAACACTGAAGCTTTCTTT. Protein sequence: CAWRTANTEAFF.

V is TRBV11-2 and J is TRBJ2-1; D is perhaps TRBD2 (5 bases). V lost 4 bases and J 4 bases, leaving 11 bases between the germline ends. The CDR3 consists of 14 residues. CDR1 and CDR2 from the germline V gene are SGHAT and FQNNGV. This chain's CDR3 is CASSSTRGYNEQFF. The CDR3 coding sequence is TGTGCCAGCAGCTCAACCCGAGGGTACAATGAGCAGTTCTTC. Drawing the rest from reference TRBV11-2 and TRBJ2-1, the complete variable domain is EAGVAQSPRYKIIEKRQSVAFWCNPISGHATLYWYQQILGQGPKLLIQFQNNGVVDDSQLPKDRFSAERLKGVDSTLKIQPAKLEDSAVYLCASSSTRGYNEQFFGPGTRLTVL.

The chain couples TRBV18 to TRBJ1-2; D gene unclear. CDR3 size: 14 residues. Trimming left V 2 bases short and J 0 bases short, with 7 bases between. CDR1 and CDR2 from the germline V gene are KGHSH and LQKENI. CDR3 bases: TGTGCCAGCTCACCAGGGCCATCTAACTATGGCTACACCTTC. It translates to CASSPGPSNYGYTF.

The V gene is TRBV7-9, the J gene TRBJ2-7; 11 positions match TRBD1. The germline V gene encodes CDR1 SEHNR and CDR2 FQNEAQ (reference sequence). This CDR3 has 15 amino acids. After removal of 2 bases from V and 7 bases from J, the junction contained 7 bases not matched to a gene. CDR3 in amino acids: CASSLKGQGDNEQYF. The CDR3 DNA follows: TGTGCCAGCAGCTTAAAGGGACAGGGGGATAATGAGCAGTACTTC.

This chain links TRBV2 with TRBJ1-3, with D hard to call. Germline values: CDR1 SNHLY, CDR2 FYNNEI. CDR3 length equals 15 residues. Trimming left V 5 bases short and J 0 bases short, with 11 bases between. This CDR3 is CASSRHPSSGNTIYF. CDR3 nucleotide sequence: TGTGCCAGCAGTCGACACCCGAGCTCTGGAAACACCATATATTTT.

CDR3 sequence reads: CASSLTGDTQYF. The CDR3 DNA follows: TGCGCCAGCAGCCTTACAGGGGATACGCAGTATTTT. The chain has TRBV5-1 and TRBJ2-3; possibly TRBD1 for D (6 bases). This CDR3 region has 12 residues. The V and J ends lost 4 bases and 6 bases respectively, with 9 bases between them. Germline-derived CDR1 and CDR2 are SGHRS and YFSETQ.

The table lists this clone with a count of one. This chain uses TRBV5-1 with TRBJ2-7; 10 nucleotides align to TRBD1. The ends lost 4 bases at V and 6 bases at J; junction bases unmatched: 13. CDR1 and CDR2 from the germline V gene are SGHRS and YFSETQ. The CDR3 spans 16 residues. CDR3 loop: CASSPLATGGASEQYF. Here the CDR3 DNA reads TGCGCCAGCAGCCCCCTGGCGACAGGGGGCGCATCCGAGCAGTACTTC.

The chain employs TRBV6-5 and TRBJ1-6, with D possibly being TRBD1 (6 bases). Germline CDR1 is MNHEY and CDR2 is SVGAGI. The CDR3 spans 14 residues. Trimming took 6 bases from V and 7 from J, leaving 13 bases between them. The CDR3 DNA reads TGTGCCAGCAGGGGAACAGGGTGGAATTCACCCCTCCACTTT. Translating gives CASRGTGWNSPLHF.

The V gene is TRBV7-2, the J gene TRBJ2-3; 8 bases map to TRBD2. The length of the CDR3 is 14 residues. CDR1 and CDR2 from the germline V gene are SGHTA and FQGNSA. Unmatched junction bases numbered 2, after V lost 4 bases and J lost 2 bases. The CDR3 nucleotides read TGTGCCAGCAGCTCAGCGGGGGCCACAGATACGCAGTATTTT. Its protein product is CASSSAGATDTQYF.

CDR3 nucleotide sequence: TGTGCCAGCAGCAGGGTCTACGAGCAGTACTTC. This sequence encodes CASSRVYEQYF. The gene calls are TRBV2 and TRBJ2-7, with D perhaps TRBD1 (5 bases). Per the germline V gene, CDR1 is SNHLY and CDR2 is FYNNEI. V was clipped by 6 bases and J by 3 bases, with 6 bases between them. The CDR3 length is 11 residues.

V and J are TRBV3-1 (or the pseudogene TRBV3-2) and TRBJ2-5; TRBD1 aligns across 7 bases. With 6 bases clipped from V and 0 bases from J, the junction kept 7 bases outside the gene matches. Germline V CDR1 and CDR2: LGHDT, YNNKEL (reference sequence). This CDR3 has 15 residues. CDR3 sequence (DNA): TGTGCCAGCAGTAGACAGGGTATGAACCAAGAGACCCAGTACTTC. It is translated as CASSRQGMNQETQYF.